The following is a T cell receptor beta chain sequence with its context. Antigen specificity is unknown. TCRdb passed the reads through MiXCR, listing each CDR3 protein once. The table records roughly 990,000 distinct CDR3 sequences, around 32% of them present only once. Germline values: CDR1 MNHEY, CDR2 SMNVEV (reference sequence). This CDR3 region has 14 residues. V lost 2 bases, J lost 5 bases, and 12 bases lay in between. This record comes from a study of T cell repertoires in cytomegalovirus infection. Study-level findings and limits: Summed frequency of public TCR beta families distinguished CMV carriers with the relevant HLA.

The receptor was derived from a human donor in good health (CMV status not recorded). Some clones in this sample may be carry-over from other donors' samples. The sample consisted of cultured CD8+ T cells from PBMCs, taken from culture after CMV antigen stimulation. The chain has TRBV27 and TRBJ2-5, with D unresolved. In DNA form, the CDR3 reads TGTGCCAGCAGTTTAGGTGTGGGGAAGGAGACCCAGTACTTC. It specifies CASSLGVGKETQYF.